This T cell receptor (beta chain) comes out of a study of siplizumab effects on memory and regulatory T cells. Overall study results and limits: A major contribution to the alloresponse seemed to be made by naive T cells, which seemed more diverse than memory cells. Mappable alloreactive CD4+ clones came from Treg cells more than 55% of the time on average with siplizumab, against roughly 27% in controls.

Germline CDR1 is SGDLS and CDR2 is YYNGEE. The CDR3 length is 14 residues. The V and J ends lost 0 bases and 5 bases respectively, with 11 bases between them. The data were produced by immunoSEQ multiplex PCR, yet TCRdb's version contains in-frame clones alone and is incomplete. The table lists about 80,000 clones, around 95% of them singletons, with around 20% in the top ten. This clone was counted between two and nine times. Its antigen is unidentified. The TCR sequence derives from a human donor in good health. This chain links TRBV9 with TRBJ1-1; D is uncertain. Sequencing was done on a sample of CD8+ T cells sorted from blood. The CDR3 sequence is CASSVEEGRTEAFF. DNA for the CDR3: TGTGCCAGCAGCGTAGAGGAGGGTAGGACTGAAGCTTTCTTT.